This TCR beta chain was sequenced in a study of shared clonotypes between healthy human individuals. The CDR3 length is 10 residues. Germline-derived CDR1 and CDR2 are SQVTM and ANQGSEA. V lost 5 bases, J lost 5 bases, and 7 bases lay in between. Libraries were prepared by immunoSEQ multiplex PCR; TCRdb keeps only in-frame clonotypes and omits some of them. The sample contains fewer than 350,000 clones, around 86% of which appear only once. The genes are TRBV29-1 and TRBJ2-7; maybe TRBD2 (5 bases). This TCR came from a man aged 18 to 35 in good health. Source material: memory CD8+ T cells sorted from blood. Described subset: CD45RO+ cells pooled with CCR7-negative TemRA cells. The CDR3 DNA sequence: TGCAGCGTTTCAGCGGACGAGCAGTACTTC. Translating it yields CSVSADEQYF.